This T cell receptor beta chain is from a study of T cells in Graves' hyperthyroidism and ophthalmopathy. Study-wide background: Specimen type is peripheral blood, collected at initial diagnosis prior to any treatment. Overall study results and limits: Blood also contained most expanded thyroid clonotypes above 0.001.

The germline gives CDR1 MNHNS, CDR2 SASEGT. V was trimmed by 5 bases and J by 5 bases, leaving 12 bases between them. CDR3 length: 14 amino acids. This clonotype was observed at least ten times. What it binds is unknown. Patients aged 18 to 65 with hyperthyroidism were newly diagnosed, with duration under 2 months. Those patients with uncontrolled infection, other autoimmune disease, pregnancy or lactation were excluded. The CDR3 regions of TCR beta were amplified from RNA transcripts. Initially, a first-round RT-PCR of the TCR CDR3 employed the HTBI primer set. TCRdb passed the multiplex PCR reads through MiXCR, listing each CDR3 protein once. The table includes a few hundred thousand distinct CDR3 sequences, 15% detected once.

V is TRBV6-1 and J is TRBJ2-2, with D unclear. The sequenced sample was blood. The clonotype was recovered from a woman aged 25 to 39 with Graves' hyperthyroidism. CDR3 region: CASSSQRGTGELFF. In DNA, the CDR3 is TGTGCCAGCAGTTCCCAGAGAGGTACCGGGGAGCTGTTTTTT.